The clone carrying this T cell receptor (beta chain) has a handful of counts. The target antigen is unknown. The data stem from a study of cytomegalovirus exposure and HLA in healthy donors. General observations from the study: Diagnosis of cytomegalovirus status made by the classifier reportedly showed high specificity and sensitivity.

The donors were members of the validation cohort, which comprised 120 subjects and was separate from the first cohort of roughly 700 subjects. Germline V lookup: CDR1 MNHEY, CDR2 SMNVEV (reference sequence). Germline trimming cut 8 bases from V and 7 bases from J; bases unmatched to any gene: 13. The CDR3 runs to 14 residues. Only in-frame clones appear in the TCRdb table, and some are missing; sequencing was by immunoSEQ multiplex PCR. The sample lists around 220,000 clones, approximately 80% seen once, with 11% to 15% in the top ten. V and J are TRBV27 and TRBJ2-5, with 7 bases identical to TRBD2. This receptor was taken from a woman in her thirties in good health and CMV-seropositive. The sequencing sample was made of PBMCs. The CDR3 bases are TGTGCCAGCTGGAGCGGGGCCATGGCCGTGACCCAGTACTTC. Translation gives CASWSGAMAVTQYF.